These 28 T cell receptor beta chains came from one sample sequenced in a study of Ad26.COV2.S vaccination and SARS-CoV-2 variants. The treatment denotes: approximately 18 received Ad26.COV2.S at low or high dose, single or two shots; roughly five received placebo; per-sample allocation not given. All samples were drawn on day 63, counting from the first vaccine or placebo injection. Measured with immunoSEQ multiplex PCR; TCRdb has only the in-frame clones, and not every one. The repertoire holds 300,000 to 400,000 clones, with more than 85% as singletons. Sequenced here: peripheral blood, sampled in a trial of Ad26.COV2.S vaccine versus placebo. Receptors originate from a person aged 18 to 59 who received the Ad26.COV2.S COVID-19 vaccine or a placebo.

This chain joins TRBV7-9 and TRBJ2-3, with D perhaps TRBD1 (6 bases). Deletions cut 5 bases from V and 4 bases from J, with 10 bases between. The CDR3 is made up of 13 amino acids. Germline lookup yields CDR1 SEHNR and CDR2 FQNEAQ (reference sequence). The CDR3 region has the DNA TGTGCCAGCAGCACACAGGGAGCAGATACGCAGTATTTT. It specifies CASSTQGADTQYF. The complete variable domain, with remaining parts taken from reference TRBV7-9 and TRBJ2-3, reads DTGVSQNPRHKITKRGQNVTFRCDPISEHNRLYWYRQTLGQGPEFLTYFQNEAQLEKSRLLSDRFSAERPKGSFSTLEIQRTEQGDSAMYLCASSTQGADTQYFGPGTRLTVL.

The chain uses TRBV30 and TRBJ1-2, with unresolved D. The V end was cut by 1 base, the J end by 4 bases, with 4 bases between. This CDR3 has 11 amino acids. Per the germline V gene, CDR1 is GTSNPN and CDR2 is SVGIG (reference sequence). CDR3 bases: TGTGCCTGGAGTGGGTCCTATGGCTACACCTTC. Protein product: CAWSGSYGYTF.

The rearrangement joins TRBV7-2 to TRBJ2-7; 12 bases are shared with TRBD2. V gave up 5 bases and J gave up 2 bases; unmatched junction bases: 4. This CDR3 region has 15 residues. Germline V gene lookup returns CDR1 SGHTA and CDR2 FQGNSA. In DNA, the CDR3 is TGTGCCAGCAGCCTGACTAGCGGGAGCACCTACGAGCAGTACTTC. Its protein product is CASSLTSGSTYEQYF.

The chain joins TRBV5-1 to TRBJ2-7; 10 bases fit TRBD1. V was clipped by 0 bases and J by 6 bases; unmatched bases: 6. This CDR3 has 15 residues. CDR1 is SGHRS, CDR2 YFSETQ, per germline. CDR3 sequence reads: CASSLGQGAFSEQYF. CDR3 coding DNA: TGCGCCAGCAGCTTGGGACAGGGGGCCTTCTCCGAGCAGTACTTC.

The V gene is TRBV12-3 or TRBV12-4, the J gene TRBJ1-1; no firm D call. Trimming took off 3 bases at V and 4 bases at J, with 9 bases between the two ends. CDR3 length: 13 amino acids. Here the CDR3 DNA reads TGTGCCAGCAGTTTGGAAGAGGGCACTGAAGCTTTCTTT. Translation gives CASSLEEGTEAFF.

The genes are TRBV3-1 (or the pseudogene TRBV3-2) and TRBJ2-3, with 7 bases lining up with TRBD2. Germline V lookup: CDR1 LGHDT, CDR2 YNNKEL (reference sequence). CDR3 length: 15 amino acids. The V and J ends lost 3 bases and 6 bases, in that order; junction bases with no gene match: 9. The CDR3 bases are TGTGCCAGCAGCCAGGGGGGGTCCCCGTTGGATACGCAGTATTTT. Protein: CASSQGGSPLDTQYF.

The chain employs TRBV12-3 or TRBV12-4 and TRBJ2-1; D is uncertain. The CDR3 totals 13 residues. V shed 1 base and J shed 9 bases, with 10 bases lying between them. CDR3 sequence (DNA): TGTGCCAGCAGTTTAGGAGGCTTGAGTGAGCAGTTCTTC. This gives the protein CASSLGGLSEQFF.

This chain connects TRBV5-6 to TRBJ2-2; a weak D match, TRBD1 (5 bases). The CDR3 sequence is 16 residues long. Germline CDR1 SGHDT, CDR2 YYEEEE. V gave up 0 bases and J gave up 0 bases, with 9 bases separating them. The chain's CDR3 is CASSLATGSNTGELFF. CDR3 coding DNA: TGTGCCAGCAGCTTGGCTACAGGTTCGAACACCGGGGAGCTGTTTTTT. Variable domain in full (rest from reference TRBV5-6 and TRBJ2-2): DAGVTQSPTHLIKTRGQQVTLRCSPKSGHDTVSWYQQALGQGPQFIFQYYEEEERQRGNFPDRFSGHQFPNYSSELNVNALLLGDSALYLCASSLATGSNTGELFFGEGSRLTVL.

This clone was recorded once. The rearrangement uses TRBV11-2 and TRBJ2-5; D gene ambiguous. V was cut by 1 base and J by 4 bases, with 10 bases left in between. This CDR3 is 14 amino acids long. Germline V CDR1 and CDR2: SGHAT, FQNNGV. This CDR3 reads CASSLALVLETQYF. The CDR3 DNA reads TGTGCCAGCAGCTTAGCGTTGGTATTAGAGACCCAGTACTTC.

The chain joins TRBV29-1 to TRBJ1-1; D possibly corresponds to TRBD1 (6 bases). Trimming stripped 3 bases from V and 6 bases from J, with 17 bases between. The CDR3 sequence is 14 residues long. Germline CDR1 SQVTM, CDR2 ANQGSEA. The CDR3 nucleotides read TGCAGCGTTGACGGGCACCAGGGGCGGGCTGAAGCTTTCTTT. It yields the protein CSVDGHQGRAEAFF.

The chain is built from TRBV6-5 and TRBJ1-5; D is perhaps TRBD1 (5 bases). From germline, CDR1 is MNHEY and CDR2 SVGAGI. With 4 bases removed from V and 4 bases from J, the gap between germline ends came to 8 bases. The CDR3 has 13 amino acids. The CDR3 is CASSSQGNQPQHF. As DNA, the CDR3 is TGTGCCAGCAGTTCCCAGGGAAATCAGCCCCAGCATTTT.

The rearrangement links TRBV27 to TRBJ1-1; 7 nucleotides match TRBD1. Germline CDR1 and CDR2: MNHEY and SMNVEV (reference sequence). CDR3 length equals 13 residues. With V trimmed by 7 bases and J by 3 bases, 5 bases remained unmatched. The CDR3 sequence is CASKNTGDTEAFF. Here the CDR3 DNA reads TGTGCCAGCAAGAATACAGGGGACACTGAAGCTTTCTTT.

The chain links TRBV5-1 to TRBJ2-2; 11 bases map to TRBD2. Germline CDR1 SGHRS, CDR2 YFSETQ. V lost 4 bases and J lost 6; bases outside the gene matches: 5. The CDR3 extends over 15 amino acids. CDR3 DNA sequence: TGCGCCAGCAGCATAGGGACTAGCGGTCCCGGGGAGCTGTTTTTT. Translation: CASSIGTSGPGELFF.

DNA of the CDR3: TGTGCCAGCATTCTAGCGGGGGTCCCCTACAATGAGCAGTTCTTC. This codes for CASILAGVPYNEQFF. The J gene is TRBJ2-1, the V gene TRBV6-5; 10 bases fit TRBD2. Germline assignment: CDR1 MNHEY and CDR2 SVGAGI. V was pared by 7 bases and J by 2 bases, with 5 bases of the junction left unmatched. The CDR3 covers 15 residues.

CDR3 sequence: CASSLFSGIIGGQPQHF. The CDR3 DNA reads as TGTGCCAGCAGCCTCTTCTCCGGGATAATTGGAGGACAGCCCCAGCATTTT. The V call is TRBV28, the J call TRBJ1-5; D ambiguous. The V gene's germline CDR1 is MDHEN and CDR2 SYDVKM. V dropped 6 bases and J dropped 7 bases, with 25 bases sitting between them. The CDR3 spans 17 residues.

The chain couples TRBV6-6 to TRBJ2-7, with TRBD2 matching over 11 bases. The junction had 8 bases not matched to a gene; V was cut back by 5 bases and J by 2 bases. The V gene's germline CDR1 is MNHNY and CDR2 SVGAGI (reference sequence). The CDR3 loop spans 16 amino acids. The CDR3 here is CASSRPTSGGTYEQYF. CDR3 nucleotides: TGTGCCAGCAGTCGACCCACTAGCGGGGGTACCTACGAGCAGTACTTC.

This chain connects TRBV2 to TRBJ1-3; D is uncertain. Trimming left V 4 bases short and J 0 bases short, with 7 bases between. There are 14 residues in the CDR3. The germline CDR1 and CDR2 sequences are SNHLY and FYNNEI. The CDR3 DNA sequence: TGTGCCAGCAGTGGCGGCAGCTCTGGAAACACCATATATTTT. Translating gives CASSGGSSGNTIYF. The full variable domain, completed using reference TRBV2 and TRBJ1-3, is EPEVTQTPSHQVTQMGQEVILRCVPISNHLYFYWYRQILGQKVEFLVSFYNNEISEKSEIFDDQFSVERPDGSNFTLKIRSTKLEDSAMYFCASSGGSSGNTIYFGEGSWLTVV.

V usage is TRBV3-1 (or the pseudogene TRBV3-2) and J usage is TRBJ1-5; 8 nucleotides match TRBD1. Germline values: CDR1 LGHDT, CDR2 YNNKEL (reference sequence). The CDR3 has 14 amino acids. V trimming: 1 base; J trimming: 6 bases; junction bases outside the gene matches: 2. The CDR3 nucleotides are TGTGCCAGCAGCCAAGGACAGGGGACTCAGCCCCAGCATTTT. It encodes CASSQGQGTQPQHF.

The rearrangement uses TRBV7-2 and TRBJ2-1, with D possibly being TRBD2 (7 bases). Germline loops: CDR1 SGHTA, CDR2 FQGNSA. CDR3 size: 15 residues. The V end was cut by 4 bases, the J end by 4 bases, with 14 bases between. The CDR3: CASSSRGGEYNEQFF. The CDR3 DNA reads as TGTGCCAGCAGCTCTAGGGGGGGGGAATACAATGAGCAGTTCTTC.

The rearrangement uses TRBV5-4 and TRBJ2-3; 7 bases are shared with TRBD2. The V segment lost 0 bases and the J segment 5 bases; nucleotides outside the gene matches: 6. The CDR3 runs 15 residues. From germline, CDR1 is SGHNT and CDR2 YYREEE (reference sequence). In nucleotides, the CDR3 is TGTGCCAGCAGCTTGGGGGACTACTCAAGAGATACGCAGTATTTT. It specifies CASSLGDYSRDTQYF.

This chain links TRBV7-2 with TRBJ1-5; TRBD1 agrees at 7 bases. The germline gives CDR1 SGHTA, CDR2 FQGNSA. V shed 5 bases, J shed 6 bases, and the junction held 13 bases outside the gene matches. The CDR3 is 16 residues long. The CDR3: CASSEKQGRRTQPQHF. CDR3 nucleotides: TGTGCCAGCAGCGAAAAACAGGGGCGGCGGACTCAGCCCCAGCATTTT.

The chain recombines TRBV29-1 with TRBJ1-1; maybe TRBD1 (6 bases). V lost 0 bases and J 0 bases, leaving 8 bases between the germline ends. The CDR3 length is 14 residues. Germline loops: CDR1 SQVTM, CDR2 ANQGSEA. Here the CDR3 DNA reads TGCAGCGTTGAAGAGGGGGCACTGAACACTGAAGCTTTCTTT. Its protein product is CSVEEGALNTEAFF. Combining the CDR3 with reference TRBV29-1 and TRBJ1-1 gives the whole variable domain SAVISQKPSRDICQRGTSLTIQCQVDSQVTMMFWYRQQPGQSLTLIATANQGSEATYESGFVIDKFPISRPNLTFSTLTVSNMSPEDSSIYLCSVEEGALNTEAFFGQGTRLTVV.

V gene TRBV7-9 combines with J gene TRBJ2-2; a possible D gene is TRBD2 (5 bases). This CDR3 has 13 amino acids. Germline-derived CDR1 and CDR2 are SEHNR and FQNEAQ (reference sequence). The germline V and J ends were trimmed by 1 base and 7 bases, with 7 bases remaining between them. The CDR3 sequence: CASSLGRDGELFF. Written as DNA, the CDR3 is TGTGCCAGCAGCTTAGGCCGGGACGGGGAGCTGTTTTTT.

Remarks on this clone: In the same sample, other DNA sequences code for this CDR3. The chain's CDR3 is CASSSGTGGDTQYF. For the CDR3, the DNA is TGTGCCAGCAGCTCGGGGACAGGGGGAGACACGCAGTATTTT. This chain connects TRBV7-9 to TRBJ2-3; 11 nucleotides align to TRBD1. There are 14 residues in the CDR3. Looked up from germline, CDR1 is SEHNR and CDR2 is FQNEAQ (reference sequence). Trimming took 4 bases from V and 9 from J; bases not matched to a gene: 6.

This clone was detected once. The rearrangement links TRBV11-2 to TRBJ2-1, with D possibly being TRBD1 or TRBD2 (5 bases each). In germline, CDR1 is SGHAT, CDR2 FQNNGV. V lost 2 bases and J 8 bases, leaving 16 bases between the germline ends. This CDR3 region has 15 residues. Here the CDR3 DNA reads TGTGCCAGCAGCTTACAGGGTGAAGTGGGGGATGAGCAGTTCTTC. Translating gives CASSLQGEVGDEQFF.

The rearrangement uses TRBV7-2 and TRBJ1-1; tentatively, D is TRBD1 (5 bases). From germline, CDR1 is SGHTA and CDR2 FQGNSA. Deletions cut 5 bases from V and 5 bases from J, with 15 bases between. The CDR3 is 14 amino acids. The CDR3 nucleotides are TGTGCCAGCAGCGGCAGACAGAGGGAGACTGAAGCTTTCTTT. Protein product: CASSGRQRETEAFF.

This clone was detected only a few times. Because the CDR3's place on the DNA is in doubt, the DNA is left out and the CDR3 is given as listed by TCRdb. The genes are TRBV21-1 and TRBJ1-1. TRBV21-1 is assigned pseudogene status. The CDR3 is made up of 14 amino acids, end residues included. The chain's CDR3 is CASSPVGGGTEAFF.

The count of this clone is one. The V call is TRBV28, the J call TRBJ2-7; 9 bases match TRBD1. The germline gives CDR1 MDHEN, CDR2 SYDVKM. The CDR3 runs to 15 residues. Trimming cost V 4 bases and J 1 base; bases outside gene matches: 5. The CDR3 coding sequence is TGTGCCAGCAGTTCGCCGACAGGGGGGTCCTACGAGCAGTACTTC. Translating gives CASSSPTGGSYEQYF.